This T cell receptor (beta chain) was captured by sequencing in a study of blood T cell repertoires in COVID-19. CDR1 and CDR2 from the germline V gene are SGHVS and FNYEAQ. This CDR3 has 16 residues. Trimming took off 2 bases at V and 7 bases at J, with 15 bases between the two ends. Per the original methods: Estimation of nucleated cell counts relied on the amplification of reference gene primers. Assay: immunoSEQ multiplex PCR; the TCRdb copy retains only in-frame clones and omits some. D and trimming were read from the DNA, whereas the V and J calls and clone size are those reported in that table. The sample shows 150,000 to 200,000 clones, approximately 95% of them seen only once.

The sequencing sample was made of peripheral blood. The clonotype originates from a woman aged 55-70 years with COVID-19, enrolled during active disease. The chain couples TRBV7-6 to TRBJ1-6, with D tentatively TRBD1 (6 bases). Written as DNA, the CDR3 is TGTGCCAGCAGCTTATATTTCGCAGGGGAGAATTCACCCCTCCACTTT. Amino acids: CASSLYFAGENSPLHF.